This T cell receptor (beta chain) is drawn from a study of cytomegalovirus exposure and HLA in healthy donors. Across the study: As an earlier analysis found, 150 million to 200 million T cells yielded about 100 million unique TCR beta sequences.

Primers for the PCR totalled 60 Vbeta and 13 Jbeta. How the authors handled the data: Per a later analysis, the number of unique TCR beta chains was roughly 87 million, of which 9 million to 14 million were shared. The table came from immunoSEQ multiplex PCR; TCRdb's copy has only in-frame clones and leaves some out. The DNA gave D and trimming, while V, J and clone size come from that table. The sample lists 200,000 or so clones; around three quarters were seen once. Germline CDR1 reads SGHDN; CDR2 reads FVKESK. J gave up 4 bases and V 4 bases, and 5 bases lay outside the gene matches. CDR3 length: 15 amino acids. For this clone: Its antigen is as yet unknown.

Study outcomes and limitations: Relative to the approximately 660-donor mean, N-insertions were reportedly fewer in an Asian-associated ancestry cluster in a later analysis.

The J gene is TRBJ2-3, the V gene TRBV14; 10 nucleotides line up with TRBD2. The sample consisted of PBMCs. The sequence was collected from a man between 35 and 55 years old in good health and CMV-seronegative. The CDR3 loop is CASSPPLAGADTQYF. The CDR3 DNA reads TGTGCCAGCAGCCCACCCCTAGCGGGAGCAGATACGCAGTATTTT.